The 20 T cell receptor beta chains reported below all come from one sample, sequenced in a study of cytomegalovirus exposure and HLA in healthy donors. TCRdb keeps only in-frame clones here, not all; method: immunoSEQ multiplex PCR. The data show 300,000 to 400,000 clones, with about nine tenths seen just once and around 0.8% held by the top ten. Sequencing was performed on PBMCs. These TCRs come from a woman aged 18 to 35 in good health and CMV-seronegative.

V gene TRBV25-1 combines with J gene TRBJ2-3; tentatively, D is TRBD2 (5 bases). V was trimmed by 6 bases and J by 0 bases, leaving 13 bases between them. The CDR3 has 15 amino acids. From germline, CDR1 is MGHDK and CDR2 SYGVNS. CDR3 loop: CASSTLATSTDTQYF. The CDR3 DNA reads TGTGCCAGCAGCACTTTAGCGACTAGCACAGATACGCAGTATTTT.

V usage is TRBV14 and J usage is TRBJ2-7; D is possibly TRBD1 (5 bases). V lost 2 bases and J lost 2, with 13 bases in between. This CDR3 spans 15 amino acids. The germline V gene encodes CDR1 SGHDN and CDR2 FVKESK. The CDR3 DNA sequence: TGTGCCAGCAGCCAAACATACGACAGAGCCTACGAGCAGTACTTC. Translated: CASSQTYDRAYEQYF.

The CDR3 nucleotides read TGTGCCAGCAGCTTGACTAGCGGGAGCACTGAGCAGTTCTTC. This sequence encodes CASSLTSGSTEQFF. The rearrangement uses TRBV11-2 and TRBJ2-1; the match to TRBD2 covers 12 bases. Germline V gene data show CDR1 as SGHAT and CDR2 as FQNNGV. This CDR3 comprises 14 residues. V gave up 3 bases and J gave up 9 bases; unmatched junction bases: 3.

V is TRBV6-4 and J is TRBJ2-1, with 7 bases identical to TRBD2. Germline lookup yields CDR1 MRHNA and CDR2 SNTAGT. This CDR3 is 15 amino acids long. Trimming cost V 0 bases and J 15 bases; bases outside gene matches: 14. CDR3 sequence (DNA): TGTGCCAGCAGTGACTCCCCGAGGGCGAGCGGGGCTAGGTTCTTC. It specifies CASSDSPRASGARFF.

This chain joins TRBV30 and TRBJ2-3; TRBD1 aligns across 8 bases. The V gene's germline CDR1 is GTSNPN and CDR2 SVGIG (reference sequence). This CDR3 region has 14 residues. The ends lost 1 base at V and 3 bases at J; junction bases unmatched: 3. CDR3 sequence (DNA): TGTGCCTGGAGTGCGGACAGGGTAACAGATACGCAGTATTTT. It yields the protein CAWSADRVTDTQYF.

The chain joins TRBV19 to TRBJ1-1; 9 nucleotides agree with TRBD1. With V trimmed by 5 bases and J by 7 bases, 8 bases remained unmatched. Germline V gene lookup returns CDR1 LNHDA and CDR2 SQIVND (reference sequence). This CDR3 is built from 14 residues. This CDR3 reads CASSPTGGADEAFF. The CDR3 DNA follows: TGTGCCAGTAGTCCTACAGGGGGCGCGGATGAAGCTTTCTTT.

CDR3 nucleotides: TGCAGCGTTGAAGAGCCTAGCGGGGCGTACAATGAGCAGTTCTTC. As protein: CSVEEPSGAYNEQFF. The rearrangement links TRBV29-1 to TRBJ2-1; the match to TRBD2 covers 9 bases. Trimming took 0 bases from V and 4 from J; bases not matched to a gene: 4. Germline CDR1 reads SQVTM; CDR2 reads ANQGSEA. The CDR3 loop spans 15 amino acids.

CDR3 in amino acids: CASSVVRGQGSSEQFF. The CDR3 coding sequence is TGTGCCAGCAGCGTAGTTCGTGGACAGGGGAGTAGTGAGCAGTTCTTC. This chain links TRBV9 with TRBJ2-1; 9 nucleotides match TRBD1. The CDR3 loop spans 16 amino acids. V shed 0 bases and J 9 bases; nucleotides not matched to a gene: 10. Germline V lookup: CDR1 SGDLS, CDR2 YYNGEE.

The J gene is TRBJ2-7, the V gene TRBV25-1; 7 positions match TRBD1. Germline CDR1 and CDR2: MGHDK and SYGVNS. J lost 4 bases, V lost 3 bases, and 6 bases had no gene match. The CDR3 extends over 14 amino acids. CDR3 bases: TGTGCCAGCAGTGACTCTGACAGGGATTACGAGCAGTACTTC. Translation gives CASSDSDRDYEQYF.

The rearrangement joins TRBV9 to TRBJ1-5, with TRBD1 identical over 9 bases. The CDR3 is made up of 14 amino acids. The ends lost 4 bases at V and 9 bases at J; junction bases unmatched: 8. Germline assignment: CDR1 SGDLS and CDR2 YYNGEE. The CDR3 DNA follows: TGTGCCAGCAGCACCGGGACAGGGTCGAGGCCCCAGCATTTT. Protein: CASSTGTGSRPQHF.

A single count supports this clone. The J gene is TRBJ2-1, the V gene TRBV2; 8 bases align to TRBD2. V lost 7 bases to trimming and J lost 2 bases; unmatched junction nucleotides: 4. This CDR3 contains 14 residues. In germline, CDR1 is SNHLY, CDR2 FYNNEI. In nucleotides, the CDR3 is TGTGCCAGCACGGTTAGCGGGGCCTACAATGAGCAGTTCTTC. Translating gives CASTVSGAYNEQFF.

This clone was recorded once. This chain uses TRBV7-9 with TRBJ1-2; TRBD1 is a possible D gene (6 bases). Germline V gene sequence: CDR1 SEHNR, CDR2 FQNEAQ (reference sequence). This CDR3 region has 13 residues. V was cut by 6 bases and J by 4 bases, with 12 bases left in between. This chain's CDR3 is CASSLDSIYGYTF. In DNA form, the CDR3 reads TGTGCCAGCAGTCTGGACAGCATCTATGGCTACACCTTC.

This clone was found a few times. The chain's CDR3 is CASSALRGGSQPQHF. The CDR3 DNA reads as TGTGCCAGCAGTGCTTTACGAGGGGGCAGTCAGCCCCAGCATTTT. The chain couples TRBV2 to TRBJ1-5, with 7 bases that match TRBD1. This CDR3 region has 15 residues. V dropped 4 bases and J dropped 6; count of bases not matched to a gene: 9. CDR1 and CDR2 from the germline V gene are SNHLY and FYNNEI.

The chain couples TRBV28 to TRBJ1-3; possible D gene TRBD1, 6 bases. Between the trimmed V and J ends, which lost 4 bases and 0 bases, there was a span of 19 bases. Looked up from germline, CDR1 is MDHEN and CDR2 is SYDVKM. The CDR3 spans 18 residues. This CDR3 reads CASSSLTGAIISGNTIYF. The CDR3 bases are TGTGCCAGCAGTTCCCTGACAGGCGCCATTATCTCTGGAAACACCATATATTTT.

This clone was picked up a small number of times. J is TRBJ2-7 and V is TRBV6-1, with 7 bases that match TRBD1. The CDR3 has 12 residues. CDR1 MNHNS and CDR2 SASEGT come from the germline V gene. V was pared by 6 bases and J by 3 bases, with 2 bases of the junction left unmatched. The DNA for the CDR3 is TGTGCCAGCAGCACAGGGGTCTACGAGCAGTACTTC. Its protein is CASSTGVYEQYF.

This rearrangement joins TRBV28 to TRBJ2-7; 7 bases map to TRBD2. CDR1 is MDHEN, CDR2 SYDVKM, per germline. J was trimmed by 12 bases and V by 2 bases; bases with no gene match: 10. The CDR3 covers 13 residues. CDR3 loop: CASSLKVRGEGYF. CDR3 DNA sequence: TGTGCCAGCAGTTTAAAAGTTCGGGGGGAGGGGTACTTC. Looking up the rest from reference TRBV28 and TRBJ2-7 gives the full variable domain: DVKVTQSSRYLVKRTGEKVFLECVQDMDHENMFWYRQDPGLGLRLIYFSYDVKMKEKGDIPEGYSVSREKKERFSLILESASTNQTSMYLCASSLKVRGEGYFGPGTRLTVT.

This chain links TRBV6-5 with TRBJ2-2; D gene ambiguous. This CDR3 has 13 amino acids. The germline V gene has CDR1 MNHEY and CDR2 SVGAGI. Trimming removed 7 bases from V and 5 bases from J, with 11 bases in between. CDR3 coding DNA: TGTGCCAGCAAGCTTTCGGAGACCGGGGAGCTGTTTTTT. Its translation is CASKLSETGELFF.

This clone showed up just once. This chain joins TRBV2 and TRBJ1-1; no definite D call. Trimming left V 3 bases short and J 6 bases short, with 17 bases between. Germline lookup yields CDR1 SNHLY and CDR2 FYNNEI. The CDR3 loop spans 15 amino acids. The CDR3, as DNA: TGTGCCAGCAGTGAGAAGGCAGTTCAAAGCGCTGAAGCTTTCTTT. Protein sequence: CASSEKAVQSAEAFF.

V and J are TRBV14 and TRBJ1-6, with D tentatively TRBD1 (6 bases). Germline V gene lookup returns CDR1 SGHDN and CDR2 FVKESK. V shed 0 bases and J shed 6 bases, with 9 bases lying between them. The CDR3 contains 15 residues. CDR3 in amino acids: CASSQESGANSPLHF. The CDR3 DNA follows: TGTGCCAGCAGCCAAGAATCAGGGGCTAATTCACCCCTCCACTTT.

The chain joins TRBV6-5 to TRBJ2-7, with D possibly matching TRBD2 (7 bases). V lost 7 bases and J lost 5, with 21 bases in between. The CDR3 runs 15 residues. Germline V gene lookup returns CDR1 MNHEY and CDR2 SVGAGI. CDR3 residues: CASTPGGPTVDEQYF. DNA for the CDR3: TGTGCCAGCACCCCGGGGGGCCCTACGGTGGACGAGCAGTACTTC.